The 27 T cell receptor beta chains listed next were all sequenced from one sample in a study of cytomegalovirus exposure and HLA in healthy donors. Vbeta (60) and Jbeta (13) primers were used in the PCR. Assay: immunoSEQ multiplex PCR; the TCRdb copy retains only in-frame clones and omits some. The repertoire holds more than 45,000 clones, with approximately 82% as singletons. Sequenced input: PBMCs. Receptors originate from a man aged 45-65 years in good health and CMV-seronegative.

This clone was recorded once. The chain is built from TRBV7-9 and TRBJ1-3, with D possibly being TRBD1 (6 bases). The CDR3 sequence is 15 residues long. Germline loops: CDR1 SEHNR, CDR2 FQNEAQ (reference sequence). The V gene lost 5 bases and the J gene lost 0 bases, with 11 bases spanning the gap. Here the CDR3 reads CASSLDSFSGNTIYF. The CDR3 DNA sequence: TGTGCCAGCAGCCTGGACAGCTTCTCTGGAAACACCATATATTTT.

The V call is TRBV2, the J call TRBJ2-3; possible D gene TRBD1, 6 bases. V dropped 6 bases and J dropped 1 base, with 11 bases sitting between them. This CDR3 region has 14 residues. In germline, CDR1 is SNHLY, CDR2 FYNNEI. CDR3 bases: TGTGCCAGCAGCCCCCACAGGGGCACAGATACGCAGTATTTT. This encodes CASSPHRGTDTQYF. The full variable domain, completed using reference TRBV2 and TRBJ2-3, is EPEVTQTPSHQVTQMGQEVILRCVPISNHLYFYWYRQILGQKVEFLVSFYNNEISEKSEIFDDQFSVERPDGSNFTLKIRSTKLEDSAMYFCASSPHRGTDTQYFGPGTRLTVL.

This clone has a single count. The chain links TRBV7-9 to TRBJ2-5, with D perhaps TRBD2 (5 bases). TRBJ2-7 explains the end of the DNA better; the J call may be wrong. Germline V gene sequence: CDR1 SEHNR, CDR2 FQNEAQ (reference sequence). The CDR3 is 17 residues long. CDR3 residues: CASSPTEMTAGGYEQYF. CDR3 coding DNA: TGTGCCAGCAGCCCCACTGAGATGACTGCCGGAGGCTACGAGCAGTACTTC.

This clone was picked up one time. The chain employs TRBV7-7 and TRBJ2-5; the D gene is possibly TRBD2 (5 bases). CDR1 and CDR2 (germline): SSHAT, FNYEAQ (reference sequence). CDR3 length equals 13 residues. Deletions cut 5 bases from V and 2 bases from J, with 9 bases between. The CDR3 sequence: CASSPWTQETQYF. CDR3 DNA sequence: TGTGCCAGCAGCCCCTGGACTCAAGAGACCCAGTACTTC.

The rearrangement uses TRBV5-1 and TRBJ2-1; D remains ambiguous. V was shortened by 1 base and J by 4 bases, with 6 bases between the two germline ends. Germline V gene lookup returns CDR1 SGHRS and CDR2 YFSETQ. CDR3 length: 13 amino acids. The CDR3 here is CASSLPQYNEQFF. The CDR3 bases are TGCGCCAGCAGCTTGCCCCAGTACAATGAGCAGTTCTTC.

J is TRBJ1-2 and V is TRBV6-1, with 7 nucleotides matching TRBD1. Trimming at V came to 6 bases and at J to 0 bases, leaving 4 bases not matched to a gene. Looked up from germline, CDR1 is MNHNS and CDR2 is SASEGT. The CDR3 runs to 14 residues. The CDR3 DNA is TGTGCCAGCAGGGGACAGCCCTCTAACTATGGCTACACCTTC. This encodes CASRGQPSNYGYTF.

DNA of the CDR3: TGTGCCAGCAGCTCCGACGGGACAGGTTCCTACGAGCAGTACTTC. Its protein product is CASSSDGTGSYEQYF. The chain links TRBV7-9 to TRBJ2-7; 8 bases match TRBD1. This CDR3 spans 15 amino acids. Germline V gene lookup returns CDR1 SEHNR and CDR2 FQNEAQ (reference sequence). Losses at the gene ends were 4 bases for V and 1 base for J; bases not matched to a gene: 6.

The J gene is TRBJ2-6, the V gene TRBV19; TRBD2 might be the D (5 bases). Deletions cut 3 bases from V and 1 base from J, with 13 bases between. From germline, CDR1 is LNHDA and CDR2 SQIVND (reference sequence). The CDR3 contains 17 residues. DNA of the CDR3: TGTGCCAGTAGTATGATCCCCCCGGGGTCTGGGGCCAACGTCCTGACTTTC. This gives the protein CASSMIPPGSGANVLTF.

The CDR3 spells CASSQGGDRGADTQYF. DNA for the CDR3: TGTGCCAGCAGCCAGGGGGGGGACAGGGGGGCAGATACGCAGTATTTT. The rearrangement links TRBV4-2 to TRBJ2-3; 11 bases map to TRBD1. V gave up 3 bases and J gave up 4 bases; unmatched junction bases: 6. Germline assignment: CDR1 LGHNA and CDR2 YNFKEQ. The CDR3 consists of 16 residues.

The chain is built from TRBV13 and TRBJ2-1, with 10 positions matching TRBD1. The germline gives CDR1 PRHDT, CDR2 FYEKMQ (reference sequence). The CDR3 runs to 15 residues. V shed 5 bases, J shed 5 bases, and the junction held 6 bases outside the gene matches. The CDR3 DNA reads as TGTGCCAGCAGCCCCGACAGGGGGCATGACAATGAGCAGTTCTTC. This encodes CASSPDRGHDNEQFF. Full variable domain (remainder filled in from reference TRBV13 and TRBJ2-1): AAGVIQSPRHLIKEKRETATLKCYPIPRHDTVYWYQQGPGQDPQFLISFYEKMQSDKGSIPDRFSAQQFSDYHSELNMSSLELGDSALYFCASSPDRGHDNEQFFGPGTRLTVL.

The chain has TRBV14 and TRBJ1-2; tentative D call: TRBD1 (5 bases). Germline-derived CDR1 and CDR2 are SGHDN and FVKESK. V lost 4 bases to trimming and J lost 4 bases, with 10 bases between them. The CDR3 covers 13 residues. Here the CDR3 reads CASSPGGVYGYTF. CDR3 sequence (DNA): TGTGCCAGCAGCCCCGGGGGGGTCTATGGCTACACCTTC.

The gene calls are TRBV11-2 and TRBJ1-4; the D is unclear. V lost 3 bases and J lost 7, with 15 bases in between. Germline-derived CDR1 and CDR2 are SGHAT and FQNNGV. The CDR3 length is 15 residues. The CDR3 coding sequence is TGTGCCAGCAGCTTGGGTGGTGGTTCGGGTGAAAAACTGTTTTTT. Translation: CASSLGGGSGEKLFF.

This chain joins TRBV6-5 and TRBJ2-3, with TRBD2 matching 11 bases. The germline V gene encodes CDR1 MNHEY and CDR2 SVGAGI. This CDR3 contains 15 residues. V gave up 6 bases and J gave up 1 base; unmatched junction bases: 3. CDR3 amino acids: CASRELAGGTDTQYF. In DNA, the CDR3 is TGTGCCAGCAGAGAACTAGCGGGGGGCACAGATACGCAGTATTTT.

This clone was counted a single time. The rearrangement links TRBV19 to TRBJ2-7, with TRBD1 as a possible D gene (5 bases). Germline V gene sequence: CDR1 LNHDA, CDR2 SQIVND (reference sequence). The V and J ends lost 5 bases and 0 bases respectively, with 11 bases between them. The CDR3 extends over 14 amino acids. CDR3 nucleotide sequence: TGTGCCAGTAGTTCTAGACAGCACTCCTACGAGCAGTACTTC. As protein: CASSSRQHSYEQYF. Full variable domain (outside the CDR3, taken from reference TRBV19 and TRBJ2-7): DGGITQSPKYLFRKEGQNVTLSCEQNLNHDAMYWYRQDPGQGLRLIYYSQIVNDFQKGDIAEGYSVSREKKESFPLTVTSAQKNPTAFYLCASSSRQHSYEQYFGPGTRLTVT.

The chain is built from TRBV5-8 and TRBJ2-7, with D maybe TRBD2 (5 bases). CDR1 SGHTS and CDR2 YDEGEE come from the germline V gene. Trimming took 1 base from V and 5 from J, leaving 10 bases between them. There are 13 residues in the CDR3. Written as DNA, the CDR3 is TGTGCCAGCAGCTTGCGGCGGCGGGACGAGCAGTACTTC. Its protein is CASSLRRRDEQYF. Variable domain in full (rest from reference TRBV5-8 and TRBJ2-7): EAGVTQSPTHLIKTRGQQATLRCSPISGHTSVYWYQQALGLGLQFLLWYDEGEERNRGNFPPRFSGRQFPNYSSELNVNALELEDSALYLCASSLRRRDEQYFGPGTRLTVT.

The chain uses TRBV7-2 and TRBJ2-5; 12 nucleotides line up with TRBD2. This CDR3 comprises 18 residues. With 1 base clipped from V and 4 bases from J, the junction kept 10 bases outside the gene matches. CDR1 is SGHTA, CDR2 FQGNSA, per germline. Written as DNA, the CDR3 is TGTGCCAGCAGCTTAGTTTCTAGCGGGGGGGCCAAGGGAGAGACCCAGTACTTC. Its protein product is CASSLVSSGGAKGETQYF.

The genes are TRBV16 and TRBJ1-2; the match to TRBD1 covers 10 bases. CDR3 length: 16 residues. V shed 0 bases and J 4 bases; nucleotides not matched to a gene: 5. Germline CDR1 is KGHSY and CDR2 is FQNENV. CDR3 sequence: CASSQSGTGASYGYTF. In nucleotides, the CDR3 is TGTGCCAGCAGCCAATCTGGGACAGGGGCGAGCTATGGCTACACCTTC.

This chain links TRBV28 with TRBJ1-2, with TRBD1 matching over 8 bases. The CDR3 length is 15 residues. CDR1 is MDHEN, CDR2 SYDVKM, per germline. V lost 5 bases and J lost 3; bases outside the gene matches: 8. As DNA, the CDR3 is TGTGCCAGCAGTACCCGGACAGGGAGCCACTATGGCTACACCTTC. Translated, it gives CASSTRTGSHYGYTF.

The chain employs TRBV7-9 and TRBJ2-1; D may be TRBD2 (5 bases). Germline values: CDR1 SEHNR, CDR2 FQNEAQ (reference sequence). The CDR3 is made up of 12 amino acids. Trimming left V 5 bases short and J 8 bases short, with 10 bases between. The CDR3 DNA sequence: TGTGCCAGCAGCCCACTGAGGGATGAGCAGTTCTTC. Its translation: CASSPLRDEQFF.

This chain uses TRBV11-3 with TRBJ2-2; 10 bases line up with TRBD1. Germline values: CDR1 SGHNT, CDR2 YENEEA. This CDR3 spans 15 amino acids. V shed 5 bases and J 6 bases; nucleotides not matched to a gene: 6. The chain's CDR3 is CASSSGQGGPGELFF. CDR3 nucleotide sequence: TGTGCCAGCAGCAGCGGACAGGGGGGACCCGGGGAGCTGTTTTTT.

This clone was counted between two and nine times. The V gene is TRBV29-1, the J gene TRBJ2-2; D is ambiguous. Trimming cost V 5 bases and J 8 bases, with 9 bases left between them. CDR1 is SQVTM and CDR2 is ANQGSEA in the germline V gene. The length of the CDR3 is 11 residues. The DNA of the CDR3 is TGCAGCGTTTGGGCCCTGGGGGAGCTGTTTTTT. Encoded protein: CSVWALGELFF.

V gene TRBV6-1 combines with J gene TRBJ1-6; D is perhaps TRBD1 (5 bases). V gave up 2 bases and J gave up 7 bases, with 12 bases separating them. This CDR3 has 15 residues. From germline, CDR1 is MNHNS and CDR2 SASEGT. The CDR3: CASSELGTENSPLHF. DNA of the CDR3: TGTGCCAGCAGTGAATTAGGGACTGAGAATTCACCCCTCCACTTT.

The V gene is TRBV6-1, the J gene TRBJ2-1; 8 bases map to TRBD2. Germline V gives CDR1 MNHNS, CDR2 SASEGT. Trimming removed 4 bases from V and 6 bases from J; junction bases left unmatched: 11. The CDR3 is made up of 16 amino acids. CDR3 in amino acids: CASSVVPGGALNEQFF. The CDR3 region has the DNA TGTGCCAGCAGTGTCGTCCCCGGGGGGGCGCTCAATGAGCAGTTCTTC.

The V and J genes are TRBV6-1 and TRBJ1-1, with TRBD1 matching 7 bases. From germline, CDR1 is MNHNS and CDR2 SASEGT. The J segment lost 0 bases and the V segment lost 8 bases, leaving 6 bases of the junction unmatched. The CDR3 totals 14 residues. The CDR3: CASAWGQLNTEAFF. The CDR3 DNA reads as TGTGCCAGCGCTTGGGGACAGTTGAACACTGAAGCTTTCTTT.

This clone was observed a few times. The chain uses TRBV5-1 and TRBJ2-3; 9 bases map to TRBD2. The CDR3 consists of 16 residues. Losses at the gene ends were 0 bases for V and 1 base for J; bases not matched to a gene: 3. Germline V CDR1 and CDR2: SGHRS, YFSETQ. The CDR3 spells CASSLASSGGTDTQYF. CDR3 bases: TGCGCCAGCAGCTTGGCTTCTAGCGGGGGCACAGATACGCAGTATTTT.

The chain employs TRBV5-6 and TRBJ1-6; 8 bases map to TRBD1. Germline lookup yields CDR1 SGHDT and CDR2 YYEEEE. V shed 0 bases and J 9 bases; nucleotides not matched to a gene: 5. This CDR3 is 15 amino acids long. The CDR3 DNA follows: TGTGCCAGCAGCTTGGTTGCAGGGGGCAGTTCACCCCTCCACTTT. Its protein product is CASSLVAGGSSPLHF.

The V gene is TRBV4-3, the J gene TRBJ1-1; D gene uncertain. V was clipped by 1 base and J by 1 base, with 7 bases between them. CDR1 is LGHNA and CDR2 is YSLEER in the germline V gene. The CDR3 covers 14 residues. The CDR3 coding sequence is TGCGCCAGCAGCCAAGGAAACAGGAACACTGAAGCTTTCTTT. This encodes CASSQGNRNTEAFF.